One and the same sample provided the 8 T cell receptor beta chains below, sequenced in a study of T cells after yellow fever vaccination. Using its own MiXCR run on the 5' RACE reads, TCRdb lists one record per CDR3 protein. The sample shows hundreds of thousands of distinct CDR3 sequences, around 3.6% of them seen only once. Sequencing used PBMCs, obtained on the day of the yellow fever booster vaccination. The receptor source for this set is a man aged 18 to 35 who received the YFV17D yellow fever vaccine.

This clonotype was observed at least ten times. This chain joins TRBV5-1 and TRBJ1-1, with D possibly TRBD1 on 6 matching bases. The germline gives CDR1 SGHRS, CDR2 YFSETQ. This CDR3 comprises 13 residues. The V end was cut by 0 bases, the J end by 7 bases, with 10 bases between. The CDR3 coding sequence is TGCGCCAGCAGCTTGGACAGGGTTGATGAAGCTTTCTTT. This sequence encodes CASSLDRVDEAFF.

There are many counts of this clonotype. The rearrangement joins TRBV6-6 to TRBJ2-1; possibly TRBD1 for D (6 bases). V dropped 0 bases and J dropped 4 bases, with 19 bases sitting between them. Per germline, CDR1 MNHNY and CDR2 SVGAGI (reference sequence). The CDR3 totals 18 residues. CDR3 sequence (DNA): TGTGCCAGCAGTTACTCGATCCAGTTGGACAGCCCGTACAATGAGCAGTTCTTC. As protein: CASSYSIQLDSPYNEQFF.

This clonotype was observed many times. The chain combines TRBV5-1 with TRBJ2-3; 7 bases are shared with TRBD1. The CDR3 length is 15 residues. V shed 4 bases and J 6 bases; nucleotides not matched to a gene: 11. The germline V gene encodes CDR1 SGHRS and CDR2 YFSETQ. The CDR3 sequence: CASSVGQVLGDTQYF. CDR3 sequence (DNA): TGCGCCAGCAGCGTCGGACAGGTGTTAGGGGATACGCAGTATTTT.

Only a few counts were recorded for this clonotype. This sequence joins TRBV5-1 and TRBJ2-1; D is unclear. The CDR3 covers 15 residues. CDR1 and CDR2 (germline): SGHRS, YFSETQ. The ends were cut back, 2 bases at V and 0 bases at J, with 9 bases in the middle. The CDR3 loop reads CASSFPDGSYNEQFF. Written as DNA, the CDR3 is TGCGCCAGCAGCTTCCCGGACGGCTCCTACAATGAGCAGTTCTTC.

This clonotype was seen many times. The CDR3 region is CASSFDRYTDTQYF. As DNA, the CDR3 is TGTGCCAGCAGCTTCGACCGCTACACAGATACGCAGTATTTT. The V gene is TRBV7-3, the J gene TRBJ2-3; D is undetermined. Trimming pared 3 bases from V and 2 bases from J, leaving 9 bases between. CDR1 SGHTA and CDR2 FQGTGA come from the germline V gene. CDR3 length: 14 residues.

This clonotype occurred many times. In DNA, the CDR3 is TGTGCCAGCAGTTTAGAGGGCTCCACCGATTCGTACTTC. It translates to CASSLEGSTDSYF. The chain combines TRBV12-3 or TRBV12-4 with TRBJ2-7; D unclear. The length of the CDR3 is 13 residues. V lost 1 base and J lost 12, with 16 bases in between.

This clonotype turned up a few times. The CDR3 is CAIRDRDSYFSTDTQYF. CDR3 bases: TGTGCCATCAGGGACAGGGACAGCTACTTTAGCACAGATACGCAGTATTTT. V and J are TRBV10-3 and TRBJ2-3; 8 bases align to TRBD1. The V gene end was trimmed by 6 bases and the J gene end by 0 bases; junction bases not matched to a gene: 11. CDR3 length equals 17 residues. Germline CDR1 and CDR2: ENHRY and SYGVKD.

This clonotype was picked up a small number of times. The J gene is TRBJ2-1, the V gene TRBV5-1; D tentatively reads TRBD1 or TRBD2 (5 bases each). The CDR3 is made up of 14 amino acids. V lost 3 bases to trimming and J lost 5 bases, with 12 bases between them. CDR1 SGHRS and CDR2 YFSETQ come from the germline V gene. CDR3 in amino acids: CASSSGTFNNEQFF. The CDR3 DNA follows: TGCGCCAGCAGCTCCGGGACGTTTAACAATGAGCAGTTCTTC.